These T cell receptor beta chains were read from a single sample in a study of T cells after yellow fever vaccination. A single record per CDR3 protein comes from TCRdb applying MiXCR to the 5' RACE reads. The sample has roughly 160,000 distinct CDR3 sequences; 6% to 7.5% are singletons. The specimen was CD4+ T cells sorted from PBMCs, collected about 5 days after the first yellow fever vaccination. Receptors were obtained from a man younger than 30 who received the YFV17D yellow fever vaccine. CDR3s include the opening cysteine and the closing phenylalanine or tryptophan. Expanded clones get a size class; other rows say once, few or many, or leave the size out.

J,V,size,CDR3
TRBJ2-5,TRBV7-3,many,CASSRVGLETQYF
TRBJ2-1,TRBV7-9,many,CASSRGPQGRRNEQFF
TRBJ1-2,TRBV7-2,-,CASSFRRDSESGYTF
TRBJ2-7,TRBV7-6,-,CASSPGALYEQYF
TRBJ2-4,TRBV7-2,-,CASSATGGGLAKNIQYF
TRBJ1-6,TRBV6-2/TRBV6-3,-,CASNRDRVTRGSPLHF
TRBJ2-7,TRBV9,many,CASSVGSRDYEQYF
TRBJ2-1,TRBV4-3,many,CASSQARGYEQFF
TRBJ2-5,TRBV2,-,CASWQETKYF
TRBJ2-4,TRBV7-9,many,CASTLGGKDIQYF
TRBJ1-1,TRBV29-1,many,CSVTEAFF
TRBJ2-1,TRBV29-1,many,CSASGQVYNEQFF
TRBJ2-1,TRBV6-2/TRBV6-3,many,CASSFGSYNEQFF
TRBJ1-6,TRBV5-1,many,CASSLGDGNSPLHF
TRBJ1-4,TRBV7-2,-,CASSVTGATNEKLFF
TRBJ2-4,TRBV5-1,many,CASSRDSLRNIQYF
TRBJ2-6,TRBV7-2,many,CASSVTSGANVLTF
TRBJ1-4,TRBV12-3/TRBV12-4,many,CASRSLLGLQKKLFF
TRBJ2-1,TRBV7-2,many,CASRGSSYNEQFF
TRBJ1-1,TRBV6-1,many,CASSWLGAFMNTEAFF
TRBJ2-5,TRBV2,many,CASSGSARRTQYF
TRBJ2-2,TRBV6-2/TRBV6-3,-,CASSRTTGELFF
TRBJ2-2,TRBV5-6,many,CASSLAILGPGELFF
TRBJ1-2,TRBV10-3,many,CAISDSGDDIRGYTF
TRBJ1-1,TRBV29-1,many,CSVREGRGHNTEAFF
TRBJ2-5,TRBV7-3,many,CASSFQAGEGETQYF
TRBJ2-5,TRBV7-2,many,CASSLERWGETQYF